This passage covers 22 T cell receptor beta chains from one sample sequenced in a study of T-cell memory formation after mild COVID-19. From the 5' RACE reads, TCRdb called clonotypes with MiXCR, one entry per CDR3 protein. The sample gives about 470,000 distinct CDR3 sequences, around a sixth of which show up once; 12% is in the top ten. Source material: PBMCs or a T cell subset sorted from them (not recorded which). These receptors all come from an adult woman who had mild COVID-19 (a few samples of this study predate the infection). Cell type and time point are not known.

The chain is built from TRBV15 and TRBJ2-1; 15 bases fit TRBD2. V gave up 2 bases and J gave up 2 bases; unmatched junction bases: 4. CDR3 length: 18 amino acids. Per the germline V gene, CDR1 is LNHNV and CDR2 is YYDKDF (reference sequence). The CDR3, as DNA: TGTGCCACCAGCAGACTAGGGACTAGCGGGGGGCCCTACAATGAGCAGTTCTTC. Protein: CATSRLGTSGGPYNEQFF.

This clonotype was recorded a few times. This rearrangement joins TRBV5-1 to TRBJ2-3, with TRBD2 matching over 8 bases. The CDR3 is 16 amino acids. The germline V gene has CDR1 SGHRS and CDR2 YFSETQ. Trimming took 4 bases from V and 1 from J; bases not matched to a gene: 8. DNA for the CDR3: TGCGCCAGCAGCGAGAGCGGGGGCCGGGGCACAGATACGCAGTATTTT. Its translation: CASSESGGRGTDTQYF.

This chain uses TRBV12-3 or TRBV12-4 with TRBJ2-7, with 12 nucleotides matching TRBD2. V lost 5 bases, J lost 7 bases, and 6 bases stayed unmatched. This CDR3 spans 14 amino acids. The CDR3 reads CASSASGRVREQYF. DNA for the CDR3: TGTGCCAGCAGTGCTAGCGGGAGGGTGAGGGAGCAGTACTTC.

There are a few counts of this clonotype. J is TRBJ1-6 and V is TRBV15; possibly TRBD1 for D (6 bases). The CDR3 is 18 amino acids. V lost 1 base, J lost 11 bases, and 24 bases lay in between. Germline loops: CDR1 LNHNV, CDR2 YYDKDF (reference sequence). The DNA for the CDR3 is TGTGCCACCAGCAGAGTTCAGAAGAAACAGGGTCCGGGGACACCCCTCCACTTT. This sequence encodes CATSRVQKKQGPGTPLHF.

The rearrangement uses TRBV15 and TRBJ2-1, with TRBD1 identical over 10 bases. Trimming took 1 base from V and 5 from J; bases not matched to a gene: 2. Germline V gene sequence: CDR1 LNHNV, CDR2 YYDKDF (reference sequence). The CDR3 totals 15 residues. CDR3 in amino acids: CATSRGQGADNEQFF. For the CDR3, the DNA is TGTGCCACCAGCAGAGGACAGGGGGCTGACAATGAGCAGTTCTTC.

This clonotype was found a few times. The CDR3 protein is CASSPEGVVQAYNEQFF. The CDR3 nucleotides are TGTGCCAGCAGCCCCGAGGGTGTGGTACAGGCGTACAATGAGCAGTTCTTC. The rearrangement uses TRBV7-9 and TRBJ2-1; TRBD1 or TRBD2 may be the D gene (5 bases each). The germline gives CDR1 SEHNR, CDR2 FQNEAQ (reference sequence). V lost 5 bases and J lost 4, with 21 bases in between. The CDR3 extends over 17 amino acids.

Only a few counts were recorded for this clonotype. The gene calls are TRBV11-3 and TRBJ2-3; D gene uncertain. The length of the CDR3 is 15 residues. Germline V lookup: CDR1 SGHNT, CDR2 YENEEA. V lost 5 bases, J lost 5 bases, and 17 bases lay in between. Written as DNA, the CDR3 is TGTGCCAGCAGCGAAGGCAGACTGTTGGGAGATACGCAGTATTTT. Protein sequence: CASSEGRLLGDTQYF. Full variable domain (outside the CDR3, taken from reference TRBV11-3 and TRBJ2-3): EAGVVQSPRYKIIEKKQPVAFWCNPISGHNTLYWYLQNLGQGPELLIRYENEEAVDDSQLPKDRFSAERLKGVDSTLKIQPAELGDSAVYLCASSEGRLLGDTQYFGPGTRLTVL.

This clonotype was found a few times. The CDR3 loop reads CASSLFGYTF. The DNA for the CDR3 is TGTGCCAGCAGCTTATTCGGCTACACCTTC. This chain uses TRBV7-3 with TRBJ1-2; D gene ambiguous. This CDR3 contains 10 residues. Germline values: CDR1 SGHTA, CDR2 FQGTGA. The V gene lost 2 bases and the J gene lost 8 bases, with 3 bases spanning the gap.

The chain uses TRBV4-3 and TRBJ2-2; either TRBD1 or TRBD2 may supply D (6 bases each). Germline CDR1 LGHNA, CDR2 YSLEER. This CDR3 is 15 amino acids long. V was cut by 4 bases and J by 9 bases, with 18 bases left in between. Here the CDR3 reads CASSLGAEAGRELFF. In DNA, the CDR3 is TGCGCCAGCAGCCTGGGGGCGGAGGCGGGAAGGGAGCTGTTTTTT.

This clonotype was picked up a small number of times. The rearrangement uses TRBV24-1 and TRBJ2-1; 8 positions match TRBD1. This CDR3 is 13 amino acids long. The trim removed 12 bases at V and 5 bases at J, leaving 8 bases unmatched. CDR1 is KGHDR and CDR2 is SFDVKD in the germline V gene. This chain's CDR3 is CAAQTGVDNEQFF. The CDR3 nucleotides read TGTGCCGCCCAGACAGGGGTAGACAATGAGCAGTTCTTC.

Only a few counts were recorded for this clonotype. The gene calls are TRBV7-6 and TRBJ2-3, with 10 bases lining up with TRBD2. V trimming: 5 bases; J trimming: 4 bases; junction bases outside the gene matches: 9. The CDR3 contains 16 residues. The germline V gene has CDR1 SGHVS and CDR2 FNYEAQ. The DNA for the CDR3 is TGTGCCAGCAGCCTAGGACTAGCGGAAAGGGCAGATACGCAGTATTTT. This codes for CASSLGLAERADTQYF.

The chain joins TRBV25-1 to TRBJ1-2; no firm D call. V lost 4 bases and J lost 3, with 9 bases in between. Germline V gene data show CDR1 as MGHDK and CDR2 as SYGVNS. This CDR3 has 13 residues. The CDR3 is CASSVEGYYGYTF. CDR3 nucleotide sequence: TGTGCCAGCAGTGTAGAAGGGTACTATGGCTACACCTTC.

The rearrangement links TRBV7-8 to TRBJ2-1; D possibly corresponds to TRBD2 (6 bases). Trimming pared 2 bases from V and 7 bases from J, leaving 21 bases between. CDR1 is SGHVS, CDR2 FQNEAQ, per germline. CDR3 size: 17 residues. Written as DNA, the CDR3 is TGTGCCAGCAGCTTATCCTCGGGAGTTGGAGGTGGGAATGAGCAGTTCTTC. This codes for CASSLSSGVGGGNEQFF.

The V and J genes are TRBV2 and TRBJ2-6; 9 bases match TRBD1. Germline assignment: CDR1 SNHLY and CDR2 FYNNEI. The trim removed 7 bases at V and 4 bases at J, leaving 8 bases unmatched. This CDR3 is 16 amino acids long. CDR3: CASTRDRARGANVLTF. The CDR3 DNA is TGTGCCAGCACCCGGGACAGGGCGAGGGGGGCCAACGTCCTGACTTTC. Full variable domain (missing parts from reference TRBV2 and TRBJ2-6): EPEVTQTPSHQVTQMGQEVILRCVPISNHLYFYWYRQILGQKVEFLVSFYNNEISEKSEIFDDQFSVERPDGSNFTLKIRSTKLEDSAMYFCASTRDRARGANVLTFGAGSRLTVL.

This clonotype was observed at least ten times. This rearrangement joins TRBV23-1 to TRBJ2-1; possible D gene TRBD2, 6 bases. TRBV23-1 is annotated as an ORF whose role is uncertain. The CDR3 contains 13 residues. The V end was cut by 11 bases, the J end by 8 bases, with 19 bases between. CDR3 DNA sequence: TGCGCCCGCGAGCGGGCCCTTCTGGATGAGCAGTTCTTC. This gives the protein CARERALLDEQFF.

This sequence joins TRBV7-4 and TRBJ1-1; 7 nucleotides line up with TRBD1. With 3 bases clipped from V and 3 bases from J, the junction kept 13 bases outside the gene matches. This CDR3 is built from 17 residues. From germline, CDR1 is SGHVT and CDR2 SQSDAQ. As DNA, the CDR3 is TGTGCCAGCAGCTTCTTCTATAGGGGGCGATGGGACACTGAAGCTTTCTTT. Amino acids: CASSFFYRGRWDTEAFF.

This clonotype appeared a few times. The chain links TRBV19 to TRBJ2-2, with D maybe TRBD2 (5 bases). V lost 7 bases and J 0 bases, leaving 18 bases between the germline ends. Germline V gene sequence: CDR1 LNHDA, CDR2 SQIVND (reference sequence). This CDR3 has 17 residues. The CDR3 sequence: CASTGPHGVANTGELFF. The CDR3 nucleotides are TGTGCCAGTACCGGCCCACACGGGGTTGCGAACACCGGGGAGCTGTTTTTT. Full variable domain (outside the CDR3, taken from reference TRBV19 and TRBJ2-2): DGGITQSPKYLFRKEGQNVTLSCEQNLNHDAMYWYRQDPGQGLRLIYYSQIVNDFQKGDIAEGYSVSREKKESFPLTVTSAQKNPTAFYLCASTGPHGVANTGELFFGEGSRLTVL.

V and J are TRBV7-6 and TRBJ2-3; D not resolved. Per germline, CDR1 SGHVS and CDR2 FNYEAQ. The ends were cut back, 7 bases at V and 0 bases at J, with 11 bases in the middle. The CDR3 totals 14 residues. In DNA form, the CDR3 reads TGTGCCAGCAAAATCGAAGGAAGCACAGATACGCAGTATTTT. It translates to CASKIEGSTDTQYF.

The chain uses TRBV24-1 and TRBJ2-3; 8 bases line up with TRBD1. J gave up 5 bases and V 6 bases, and 12 bases lay outside the gene matches. The CDR3 contains 16 residues. Germline V gene lookup returns CDR1 KGHDR and CDR2 SFDVKD. The CDR3 DNA follows: TGTGCCACCAGTAATACCAGGGGGCCTCAGGAAGATACGCAGTATTTT. It yields the protein CATSNTRGPQEDTQYF.

This rearrangement joins TRBV24-1 to TRBJ2-3; TRBD2 is a possible D gene (6 bases). Germline V gene lookup returns CDR1 KGHDR and CDR2 SFDVKD. The CDR3 covers 16 residues. V shed 3 bases and J shed 3 bases, with 15 bases lying between them. This CDR3 reads CATSDQRGSGTDTQYF. The CDR3 coding sequence is TGTGCCACCAGTGATCAAAGAGGGAGCGGGACAGATACGCAGTATTTT.

V is TRBV6-2 or TRBV6-3 and J is TRBJ1-5; D is undetermined. Germline CDR1 reads MNHEY; CDR2 reads SVGEGT. The CDR3 runs 16 residues. The germline V and J ends were trimmed by 7 bases and 0 bases, with 16 bases remaining between them. The CDR3 DNA sequence: TGTGCCAGCACCCCACGGTGGAGGGATAGCAATCAGCCCCAGCATTTT. Translating it yields CASTPRWRDSNQPQHF.

This chain joins TRBV24-1 and TRBJ2-7; tentatively, D is TRBD1 (7 bases). The length of the CDR3 is 13 residues. Germline-derived CDR1 and CDR2 are KGHDR and SFDVKD. V lost 9 bases, J lost 3 bases, and 14 bases lay in between. CDR3 sequence (DNA): TGTGCCACCGAAAGTCAGGGGGGCTACGAGCAGTACTTC. Encoded protein: CATESQGGYEQYF.